This is a list of T cell receptor beta chains from one sample in a study of blood T cells in healthy people across ages. In TCRdb, the 5' RACE reads were re-called with MiXCR into one record per CDR3 protein. Of more than 800,000 distinct CDR3 sequences listed, under 45% are singletons. Sequencing was carried out using blood. Every receptor here comes from an older woman in good health. Both conserved end residues are part of each CDR3. The D gene is left open where the match is weak. Expanded clones get a size class; other rows say once, few or many, or leave the size out.

TRBV6-5	TRBJ1-1	NA	NA	CASRAGNTEAFF	TGTGCCAGCAGGGCAGGGAACACTGAAGCTTTCTTT
TRBV28	TRBJ2-7	NA	TRBD2	CASRRRTSGRSYEQYF	TGTGCCAGCAGACGCAGGACTAGCGGGAGATCCTACGAGCAGTACTTC
TRBV7-3	TRBJ2-3	NA	NA	CASSLDRSGADTQYF	TGTGCCAGCAGTTTAGACAGGAGCGGCGCAGATACGCAGTATTTT
TRBV20-1	TRBJ1-5	many	TRBD1	CSASKTGNQPQHF	TGCAGTGCTAGTAAGACAGGGAACCAGCCCCAGCATTTT
TRBV5-1	TRBJ2-7	many	TRBD1	CASRGQGAYEQYF	TGTGCCAGCCGCGGACAGGGGGCATACGAGCAGTACTTC
TRBV7-2	TRBJ2-5	few	TRBD2	CASSTPGLAGEETQYF	TGTGCCAGCAGCACACCGGGACTAGCGGGAGAAGAGACCCAGTACTTC
TRBV4-2	TRBJ2-3	NA	TRBD2	CASSQEATSGRVGKQYF	TGTGCCAGCAGCCAAGAGGCGACTAGCGGGAGGGTTGGGAAGCAGTATTTT
TRBV20-1	TRBJ2-3	NA	TRBD1	CSAGTGGTDTQYF	TGCAGTGCTGGAACAGGGGGCACAGATACGCAGTATTTT
TRBV7-9	TRBJ1-2	NA	NA	CASSASGEPWGYTF	TGTGCCAGCAGCGCCTCCGGGGAGCCCTGGGGCTACACCTTC
TRBV7-9	TRBJ1-1	NA	NA	CASSSNAGVTEAFF	TGTGCCAGCAGCTCCAACGCAGGGGTCACTGAAGCTTTCTTT
TRBV2	TRBJ1-5	NA	TRBD1	CASRKGQGRNQPQHF	TGTGCCAGCAGGAAAGGACAGGGGCGCAATCAGCCCCAGCATTTT
TRBV29-1	TRBJ2-7	NA	TRBD2	CSVEDRGLAGPSVSYEQYF	TGCAGCGTTGAAGATCGGGGACTAGCGGGACCGTCAGTCTCCTACGAGCAGTACTTC
TRBV2	TRBJ2-7	few	NA	CASSLDLGQSFLSYEQYF	TGTGCCAGCTCGCTGGATCTAGGACAGAGCTTTCTCTCCTACGAGCAGTACTTC
TRBV4-2	TRBJ1-2	NA	NA	CASSQAARENYGYTF	TGTGCCAGCAGCCAAGCGGCCAGGGAGAACTATGGCTACACCTTC
TRBV9	TRBJ2-7	NA	TRBD1	CASSVAGSDRGSYEQYF	TGTGCCAGCAGCGTAGCGGGTTCGGACAGGGGAAGCTACGAGCAGTACTTC
TRBV6-5	TRBJ2-5	NA	TRBD1	CASSGGQGKTQYF	TGTGCCAGCAGTGGCGGACAGGGAAAGACCCAGTACTTC
TRBV6-5	TRBJ2-1	NA	NA	CAARSSWNEQFF	TGTGCCGCCCGGTCCTCGTGGAATGAGCAGTTCTTC
TRBV4-1	TRBJ2-1	NA	TRBD2	CASSATRLAGGGGTYNEQFF	TGCGCCAGCAGCGCGACACGACTAGCGGGAGGGGGGGGAACCTACAATGAGCAGTTCTTC
TRBV20-1	TRBJ2-7	few	TRBD2	CSARVGTSGHRRYF	TGCAGTGCTAGAGTTGGGACTAGCGGGCATAGGCGGTACTTC
TRBV5-1	TRBJ2-3	NA	NA	CASSLGLGGDTQYF	TGCGCCAGCAGCTTGGGCCTGGGGGGCGATACGCAGTATTTT
TRBV21-1	TRBJ2-7	NA	NA	CASHHTYEQYF	TGTGCCAGCCACCACACCTACGAGCAGTACTTC
TRBV4-2	TRBJ1-3	NA	NA	CASSQEGYNTIYF	TGTGCCAGCAGCCAAGAAGGCTATAACACCATATATTTT
TRBV7-9	TRBJ2-3	NA	TRBD2	CASARMVGAGTTDMQYF	TGTGCCAGCGCAAGGATGGTTGGAGCGGGGACCACAGATATGCAGTATTTT
TRBV24-1	TRBJ1-5	NA	NA	CATSSDRQPQHF	TGTGCCACCTCATCCGACAGACAGCCCCAGCATTTT